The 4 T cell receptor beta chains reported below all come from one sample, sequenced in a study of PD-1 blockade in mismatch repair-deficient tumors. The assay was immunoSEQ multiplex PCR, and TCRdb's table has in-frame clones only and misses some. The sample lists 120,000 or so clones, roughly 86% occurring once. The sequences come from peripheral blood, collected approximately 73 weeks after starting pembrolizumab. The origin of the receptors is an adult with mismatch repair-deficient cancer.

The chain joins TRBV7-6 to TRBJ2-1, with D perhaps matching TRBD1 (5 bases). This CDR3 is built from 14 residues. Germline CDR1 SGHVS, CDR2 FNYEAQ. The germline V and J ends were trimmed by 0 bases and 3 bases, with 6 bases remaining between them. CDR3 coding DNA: TGTGCCAGCAGCTTAGCAGGGGACTACAATGAGCAGTTCTTC. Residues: CASSLAGDYNEQFF. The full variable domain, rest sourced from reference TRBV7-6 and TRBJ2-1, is GAGVSQSPRYKVTKRGQDVALRCDPISGHVSLYWYRQALGQGPEFLTYFNYEAQQDKSGLPNDRFSAERPEGSISTLTIQRTEQRDSAMYRCASSLAGDYNEQFFGPGTRLTVL.

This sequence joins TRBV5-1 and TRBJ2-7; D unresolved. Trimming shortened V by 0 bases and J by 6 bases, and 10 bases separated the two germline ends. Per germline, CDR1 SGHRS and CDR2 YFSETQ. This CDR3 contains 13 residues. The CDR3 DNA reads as TGCGCCAGCAGCTTGGCGACTTCTCTCGAGCAGTACTTC. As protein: CASSLATSLEQYF. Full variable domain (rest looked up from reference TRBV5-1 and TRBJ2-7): KAGVTQTPRYLIKTRGQQVTLSCSPISGHRSVSWYQQTPGQGLQFLFEYFSETQRNKGNFPGRFSGRQFSNSRSEMNVSTLELGDSALYLCASSLATSLEQYFGPGTRLTVT.

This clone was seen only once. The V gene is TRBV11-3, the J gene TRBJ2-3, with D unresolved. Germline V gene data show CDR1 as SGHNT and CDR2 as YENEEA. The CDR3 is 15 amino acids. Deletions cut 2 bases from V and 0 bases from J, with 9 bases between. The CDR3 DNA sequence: TGTGCCAGCAGCTTATATGGCCTCAGCACAGATACGCAGTATTTT. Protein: CASSLYGLSTDTQYF.

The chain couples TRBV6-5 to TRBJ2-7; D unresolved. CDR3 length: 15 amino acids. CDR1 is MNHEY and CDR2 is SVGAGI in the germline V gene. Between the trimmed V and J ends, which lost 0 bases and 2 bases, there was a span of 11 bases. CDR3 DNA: TGTGCCAGCAGTTACTCACGGACGTCCCCCTACGAGCAGTACTTC. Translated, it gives CASSYSRTSPYEQYF.